Listed below are T cell receptor beta chains from one sample, sequenced in a study of blood T cell repertoires in COVID-19. TCRdb's table, derived via immunoSEQ multiplex PCR, lists solely in-frame clones and lacks some. The sample has about 180,000 clones; around 84% are singletons. Material: peripheral blood. The receptor source for this set is a man aged 50 to 60 with active or convalescent COVID-19. Each CDR3 is given with its conserved first and last residue. A clone size is listed for some rows: how often the clone was seen (once, few, many), or a class if it is expanded.

TRBV27	TRBJ1-3	.	CASSLDGSSGNTIYF
TRBV2	TRBJ1-2	.	CASSGDRTATNYGYTF
TRBV9	TRBJ2-1	.	CASSSRAEGGNEQFF
TRBV4-3	TRBJ2-4	.	CASSQDRSKNIQYF
TRBV2	TRBJ1-5	.	CASATGLNQPQHF
TRBV2	TRBJ1-2	.	CASMHRRSYGYTF
TRBV4-1	TRBJ2-1	.	CASSQEPSGRRTNEQFF
TRBV19	TRBJ2-7	.	CASSRTGGTYEQYF
TRBV19	TRBJ2-5	.	CASTQRGGIETQYF
TRBV7-2	TRBJ2-1	.	CASSPTAGGLAEQFF
TRBV6-2/TRBV6-3	TRBJ2-1	once	CASSSVAEIYNEQFF
TRBV6-5	TRBJ1-2	.	CASTLSLGKDF